The rows below give T cell receptor beta chains drawn from one sample of a study of vaccination and CD4 T cells after COVID-19. No antigen is known for these receptors. Each CDR3 protein is one row after TCRdb ran MiXCR on the PCR reads. The top ten clones hold roughly 18% of a sample with 8,500 to 10,000 distinct CDR3 sequences, approximately 47% of them seen once. The sample was CD4+ T cells from blood, cultured in vitro. The source of these receptors is a human donor who had recovered from COVID-19. Each CDR3 is given with its conserved first and last residue. Each record gives: clone size, D gene, J gene, V gene, CDR3 protein, CDR3 DNA. A D gene is named only where the DNA matches it firmly. Clone sizes are given selectively: once, few, many, or a class where the clone is expanded.

clone size: few; D gene: TRBD1; J gene: TRBJ1-4; V gene: TRBV7-9; CDR3 protein: CASSLAGTVPNEKLFF; CDR3 DNA: TGTGCCAGCAGCTTAGCCGGGACAGTACCTAATGAAAAACTGTTTTTT
clone size: NA; D gene: NA; J gene: TRBJ1-5; V gene: TRBV27; CDR3 protein: CASRPRGGGNQPQHF; CDR3 DNA: TGTGCCAGCAGGCCCCGCGGGGGGGGCAATCAGCCCCAGCATTTT
clone size: NA; D gene: NA; J gene: TRBJ1-2; V gene: TRBV7-8; CDR3 protein: CASSLGGRGANYGYTF; CDR3 DNA: TGTGCCAGCAGCTTAGGGGGGAGGGGGGCTAACTATGGCTACACCTTC
clone size: NA; D gene: NA; J gene: TRBJ2-1; V gene: TRBV15; CDR3 protein: CATSRGLTSIDEQFF; CDR3 DNA: TGTGCCACCAGCAGAGGCCTGACTAGTATCGATGAGCAGTTCTTC
clone size: NA; D gene: NA; J gene: TRBJ2-2; V gene: TRBV6-5; CDR3 protein: CASSSLQGNTGELFF; CDR3 DNA: TGTGCCAGCAGTTCCCTTCAGGGGAACACCGGGGAGCTGTTTTTT
clone size: NA; D gene: NA; J gene: TRBJ1-4; V gene: TRBV6-5; CDR3 protein: CASSFGAEKLFF; CDR3 DNA: TGTGCCAGCAGTTTCGGGGCCGAAAAACTGTTTTTT
clone size: few; D gene: NA; J gene: TRBJ1-1; V gene: TRBV15; CDR3 protein: CATSRDNRAAFF; CDR3 DNA: TGTGCCACCAGCAGAGATAATAGAGCGGCTTTCTTT
clone size: NA; D gene: TRBD1; J gene: TRBJ1-6; V gene: TRBV10-3; CDR3 protein: CAIRGDRVSPLHF; CDR3 DNA: TGTGCCATCAGGGGGGACAGAGTTTCACCCCTCCACTTT
clone size: NA; D gene: TRBD1; J gene: TRBJ1-1; V gene: TRBV5-1; CDR3 protein: CASSPQTGGVNTEAFF; CDR3 DNA: TGCGCCAGCAGCCCTCAGACAGGGGGGGTGAACACTGAAGCTTTCTTT
clone size: NA; D gene: NA; J gene: TRBJ1-1; V gene: TRBV25-1; CDR3 protein: CASSEAGSEGTEAFF; CDR3 DNA: TGTGCCAGCAGTGAAGCTGGGTCAGAAGGGACTGAAGCTTTCTTT
clone size: NA; D gene: NA; J gene: TRBJ2-2; V gene: TRBV7-2; CDR3 protein: CASSLISHTGELFF; CDR3 DNA: TGTGCCAGCAGCTTAATATCCCACACCGGGGAGCTGTTTTTT
clone size: NA; D gene: TRBD1; J gene: TRBJ2-1; V gene: TRBV7-9; CDR3 protein: CASSPPGTAYNEQFF; CDR3 DNA: TGTGCCAGCAGTCCCCCCGGGACAGCCTACAATGAGCAGTTCTTC
clone size: NA; D gene: NA; J gene: TRBJ1-1; V gene: TRBV28; CDR3 protein: CASTHRSWVGNTEAFF; CDR3 DNA: TGTGCCAGCACCCATCGGTCCTGGGTTGGGAACACTGAAGCTTTCTTT
clone size: few; D gene: NA; J gene: TRBJ1-3; V gene: TRBV12-3/TRBV12-4; CDR3 protein: CASSIGSHSGNTIYF; CDR3 DNA: TGTGCCAGCAGTATAGGGTCCCACTCTGGAAACACCATATATTTT
clone size: NA; D gene: NA; J gene: TRBJ1-6; V gene: TRBV27; CDR3 protein: CASSLGEYNSPLHF; CDR3 DNA: TGTGCCAGCAGTCTCGGAGAGTATAATTCACCCCTCCACTTT